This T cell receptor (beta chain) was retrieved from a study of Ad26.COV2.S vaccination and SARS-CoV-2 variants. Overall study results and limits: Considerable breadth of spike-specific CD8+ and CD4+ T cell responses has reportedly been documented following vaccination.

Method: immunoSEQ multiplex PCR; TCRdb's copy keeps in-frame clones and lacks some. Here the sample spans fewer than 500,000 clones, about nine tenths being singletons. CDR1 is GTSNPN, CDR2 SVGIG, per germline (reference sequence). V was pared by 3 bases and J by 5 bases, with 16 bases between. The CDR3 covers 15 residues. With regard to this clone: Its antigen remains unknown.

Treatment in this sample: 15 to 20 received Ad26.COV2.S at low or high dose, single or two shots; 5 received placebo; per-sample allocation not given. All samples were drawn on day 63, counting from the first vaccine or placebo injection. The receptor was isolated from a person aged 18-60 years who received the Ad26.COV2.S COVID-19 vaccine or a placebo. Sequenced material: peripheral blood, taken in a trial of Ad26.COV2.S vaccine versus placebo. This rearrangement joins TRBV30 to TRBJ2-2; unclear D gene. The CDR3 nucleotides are TGTGCCTGGAGCACCCGGGTCTTGGCGACCGGGGAGCTGTTTTTT. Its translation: CAWSTRVLATGELFF.